This TCR beta chain appears in the sequencing data of a study of shared clonotypes between healthy human individuals. On the study more broadly: The composition of the donors was a couple of women and a few men aged 18 to 49.

Naive CD8 cells were CD45RO-negative, positively selected for CCR7, excluding terminally differentiated effector memory CD45RA+ cells. Healthy HIV-negative adults with no recent acute infections or vaccinations were recruited as donors. Study-wide points: As a rule, naive subsets had a larger estimated richness than memory subsets.

The assay was immunoSEQ multiplex PCR, and TCRdb's table has in-frame clones only and misses some. The data show under 700,000 clones, 85% to 95% seen once. Remarks on this clone: Its antigen remains unknown.

V was clipped by 3 bases and J by 2 bases, with 11 bases between them. The CDR3 covers 14 residues. The germline V gene has CDR1 SGHDN and CDR2 FVKESK. The chain links TRBV14 to TRBJ2-7; D is unclear. The specimen was naive CD8+ T cells sorted from blood. The origin of this receptor is a woman aged 25 to 39 in good health. CDR3 in DNA: TGTGCCAGCAGCCATCCGGCGCGGACCTACGAGCAGTACTTC. This sequence encodes CASSHPARTYEQYF.